The entry below gives a single T cell receptor (beta chain) sequence along with its context. One junction end does not reproduce the germline sequence, and a read error may be involved. The sample comes from a study of blood T cell repertoires in COVID-19. Study-wide context: From T cells, B-cell-depleted T cells, or PBMCs came the material, which was cDNA or gDNA.

CDR1 is SSHAT, CDR2 FNYEAQ, per germline (reference sequence). The CDR3 contains 19 residues. Source study methods: Quantification of nucleated cells was approximated via reference gene primer amplification. Clones were sequenced by immunoSEQ multiplex PCR, and TCRdb holds only the in-frame ones, with some missing. The V and J calls and clone size are taken from that table; D and trimming were inferred from the DNA. The sample yields roughly 63,000 clones, just under 90% seen once. The rearrangement links TRBV7-7 to TRBJ2-5; 7 positions match TRBD2. The receptor comes from a man aged 60 to 75 with acute or convalescent COVID-19. Sequenced input: peripheral blood. The CDR3 DNA is TGTGCTAGCAGCCCCGGAGTGGTGGTAGCCCGGGAGGTGGGGGAGACCCAGTACTTC. This gives the protein CASSPGVVVAREVGETQYF.